Presented here are 5 T cell receptor beta chains from one specimen sequenced in a study of T cells after yellow fever vaccination. TCRdb passed the 5' RACE reads through MiXCR, listing each CDR3 protein once. The sample includes approximately 580,000 distinct CDR3 sequences, roughly a sixth of them seen just once. The source material was PBMCs, sampled less than 6 days after the first yellow fever vaccination. The receptors were gathered from a man aged 18-30 years who received the YFV17D yellow fever vaccine.

V gene TRBV29-1 combines with J gene TRBJ1-2; D gene ambiguous. CDR3 size: 14 residues. The germline CDR1 and CDR2 sequences are SQVTM and ANQGSEA. Trimming left V 1 base short and J 4 bases short, with 13 bases between. This CDR3 is CSVEGFSGLYGYTF. DNA of the CDR3: TGCAGCGTTGAAGGCTTCTCCGGCCTCTATGGCTACACCTTC.

The chain joins TRBV5-1 to TRBJ1-1, with TRBD1 matching over 7 bases. The CDR3 is 15 amino acids. The germline V gene has CDR1 SGHRS and CDR2 YFSETQ. V lost 4 bases to trimming and J lost 0 bases; unmatched junction nucleotides: 6. The CDR3 region is CASSKRDSLNTEAFF. The DNA of the CDR3 is TGCGCCAGCAGCAAAAGGGACAGCTTGAACACTGAAGCTTTCTTT. Combining the CDR3 with reference TRBV5-1 and TRBJ1-1 gives the whole variable domain KAGVTQTPRYLIKTRGQQVTLSCSPISGHRSVSWYQQTPGQGLQFLFEYFSETQRNKGNFPGRFSGRQFSNSRSEMNVSTLELGDSALYLCASSKRDSLNTEAFFGQGTRLTVV.

The sample holds a few counts of this clonotype. CDR3 nucleotides: TGTGCCAGCAGCTCGATCGGGACAGGCAATGAAAAACTGTTTTTT. The encoded protein is CASSSIGTGNEKLFF. This chain connects TRBV7-6 to TRBJ1-4, with 8 bases aligning to TRBD1. The ends lost 4 bases at V and 5 bases at J; junction bases unmatched: 6. CDR3 size: 15 residues. The germline gives CDR1 SGHVS, CDR2 FNYEAQ.

The rearrangement uses TRBV2 and TRBJ2-7; maybe TRBD1 (6 bases). CDR3 length: 11 amino acids. Germline V CDR1 and CDR2: SNHLY, FYNNEI. Trimming cost V 10 bases and J 2 bases, with 9 bases left between them. The CDR3 is CATGQTYEQYV. The DNA of the CDR3 is TGTGCCACAGGACAGACCTACGAGCAGTACGTC.

This clonotype has only a few counts. The chain is built from TRBV7-9 and TRBJ1-2, with D unclear. Germline CDR1 reads SEHNR; CDR2 reads FQNEAQ (reference sequence). Trimming took 1 base from V and 8 from J, leaving 14 bases between them. The CDR3 runs 14 residues. CDR3 loop: CASSLVPTRRGYTF. The CDR3 nucleotides are TGTGCCAGCAGCTTAGTCCCCACCCGTCGGGGCTACACCTTC.